This T cell receptor beta chain was observed in a study of control samples from healthy donors and cancer patients. TCRdb keeps only in-frame clones here, not all; method: immunoSEQ multiplex PCR. The repertoire holds tens of thousands of clones, with approximately 89% as singletons. Sequencing was done on a sample of PBMCs. The source is a man in his fifties or sixties with colorectal cancer.

The CDR3 sequence: CASSPGLAGGEQFF. In DNA, the CDR3 is TGCGCCAGCAGCCCGGGACTAGCGGGGGGTGAGCAGTTCTTC. The chain has TRBV5-1 and TRBJ2-1; TRBD2 matches at 15 bases. The V segment lost 4 bases and the J segment 9 bases; nucleotides outside the gene matches: 2. The CDR3 extends over 14 amino acids. The germline gives CDR1 SGHRS, CDR2 YFSETQ.